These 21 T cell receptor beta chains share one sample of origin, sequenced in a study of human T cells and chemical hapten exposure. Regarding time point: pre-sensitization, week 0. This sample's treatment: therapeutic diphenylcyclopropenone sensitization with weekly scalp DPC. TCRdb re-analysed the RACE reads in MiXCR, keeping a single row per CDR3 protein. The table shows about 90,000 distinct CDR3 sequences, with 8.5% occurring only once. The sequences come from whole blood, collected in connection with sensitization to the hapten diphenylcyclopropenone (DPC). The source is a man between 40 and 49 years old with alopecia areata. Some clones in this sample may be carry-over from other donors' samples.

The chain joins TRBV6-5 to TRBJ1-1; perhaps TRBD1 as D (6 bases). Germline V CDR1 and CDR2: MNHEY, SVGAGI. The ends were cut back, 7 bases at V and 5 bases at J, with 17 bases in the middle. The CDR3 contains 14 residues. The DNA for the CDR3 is TGTGCCAGCAACCCGACGGGCAGGGGAACTGAAGCTTTCTTT. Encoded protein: CASNPTGRGTEAFF.

The CDR3 sequence: CASSPRFTDTQYF. In DNA, the CDR3 is TGTGCCAGCAGCCCGCGATTCACAGATACGCAGTATTTT. The chain employs TRBV14 and TRBJ2-3, with D unresolved. V was pared by 4 bases and J by 2 bases, with 7 bases between. The CDR3 is 13 amino acids. CDR1 is SGHDN and CDR2 is FVKESK in the germline V gene. Combining the CDR3 with reference TRBV14 and TRBJ2-3 gives the whole variable domain EAGVTQFPSHSVIEKGQTVTLRCDPISGHDNLYWYRRVMGKEIKFLLHFVKESKQDESGMPNNRFLAERTGGTYSTLKVQPAELEDSGVYFCASSPRFTDTQYFGPGTRLTVL.

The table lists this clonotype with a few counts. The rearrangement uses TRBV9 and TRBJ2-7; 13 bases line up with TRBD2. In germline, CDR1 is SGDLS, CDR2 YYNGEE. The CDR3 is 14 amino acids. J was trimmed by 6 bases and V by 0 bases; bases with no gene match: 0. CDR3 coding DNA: TGTGCCAGCAGCGTAGGACTAGCGGGAGGCGAGCAGTACTTC. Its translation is CASSVGLAGGEQYF. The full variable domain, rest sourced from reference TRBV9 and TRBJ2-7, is DSGVTQTPKHLITATGQRVTLRCSPRSGDLSVYWYQQSLDQGLQFLIQYYNGEERAKGNILERFSAQQFPDLHSELNLSSLELGDSALYFCASSVGLAGGEQYFGPGTRLTVT.

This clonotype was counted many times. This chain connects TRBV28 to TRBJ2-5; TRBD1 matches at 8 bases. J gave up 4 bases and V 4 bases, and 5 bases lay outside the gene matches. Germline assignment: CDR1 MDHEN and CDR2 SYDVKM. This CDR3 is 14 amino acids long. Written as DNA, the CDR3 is TGTGCCAGCAGTTCCCCAGGGGGCCCAGAGACCCAGTACTTC. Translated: CASSSPGGPETQYF.

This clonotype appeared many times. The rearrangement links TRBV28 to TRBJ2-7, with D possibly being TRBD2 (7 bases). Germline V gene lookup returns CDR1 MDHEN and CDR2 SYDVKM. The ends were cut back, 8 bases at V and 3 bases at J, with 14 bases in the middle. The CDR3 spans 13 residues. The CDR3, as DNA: TGTGCCAGCGGGGGCGGGAGTAACTACGAGCAGTACTTC. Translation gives CASGGGSNYEQYF.

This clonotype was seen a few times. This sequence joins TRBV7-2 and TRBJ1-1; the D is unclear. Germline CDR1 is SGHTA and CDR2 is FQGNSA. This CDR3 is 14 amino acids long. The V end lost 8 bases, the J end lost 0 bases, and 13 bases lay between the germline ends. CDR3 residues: CASLNGRLNTEAFF. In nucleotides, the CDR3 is TGTGCCAGCCTAAATGGCAGGCTGAACACTGAAGCTTTCTTT. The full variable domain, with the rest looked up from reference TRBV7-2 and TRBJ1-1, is GAGVSQSPSNKVTEKGKDVELRCDPISGHTALYWYRQSLGQGLEFLIYFQGNSAPDKSGLPSDRFSAERTGGSVSTLTIQRTQQEDSAVYLCASLNGRLNTEAFFGQGTRLTVV.

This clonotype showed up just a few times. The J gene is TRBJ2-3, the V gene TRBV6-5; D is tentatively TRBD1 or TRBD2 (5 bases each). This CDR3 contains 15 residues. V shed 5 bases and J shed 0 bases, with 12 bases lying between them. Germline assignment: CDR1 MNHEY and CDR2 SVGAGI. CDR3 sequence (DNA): TGTGCCAGCAGTCCCCGAGGGGTTAGCACAGATACGCAGTATTTT. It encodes CASSPRGVSTDTQYF.

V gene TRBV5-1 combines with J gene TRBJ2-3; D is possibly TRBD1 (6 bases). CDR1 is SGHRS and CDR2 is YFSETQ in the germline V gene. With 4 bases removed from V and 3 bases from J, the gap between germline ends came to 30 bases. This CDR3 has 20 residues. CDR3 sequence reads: CASSAPRDRSGGLRTDTQYF. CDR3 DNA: TGCGCCAGCAGCGCCCCCCGCGACAGGTCAGGCGGCCTTAGGACAGATACGCAGTATTTT.

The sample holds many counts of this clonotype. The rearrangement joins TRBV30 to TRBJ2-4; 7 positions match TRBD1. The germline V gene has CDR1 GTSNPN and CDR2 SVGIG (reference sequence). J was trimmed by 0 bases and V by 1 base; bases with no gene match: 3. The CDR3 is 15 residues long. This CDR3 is CAWSGQGLAKNIQYF. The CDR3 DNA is TGTGCCTGGAGTGGACAGGGATTAGCCAAAAACATTCAGTACTTC. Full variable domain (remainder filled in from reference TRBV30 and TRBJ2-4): SQTIHQWPATLVQPVGSPLSLECTVEGTSNPNLYWYRQAAGRGLQLLFYSVGIGQISSEVPQNLSASRPQDRQFILSSKKLLLSDSGFYLCAWSGQGLAKNIQYFGAGTRLSVL.

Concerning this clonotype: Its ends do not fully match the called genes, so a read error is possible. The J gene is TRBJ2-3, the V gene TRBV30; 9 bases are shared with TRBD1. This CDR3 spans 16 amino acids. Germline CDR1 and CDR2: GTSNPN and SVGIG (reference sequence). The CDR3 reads CAWSPGTGRQADRQYF. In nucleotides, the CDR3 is TGTGCCTGGAGTCCCGGGACAGGGAGGCAGGCAGATAGGCAGTATTTT. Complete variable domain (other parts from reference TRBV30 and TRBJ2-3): SQTIHQWPATLVQPVGSPLSLECTVEGTSNPNLYWYRQAAGRGLQLLFYSVGIGQISSEVPQNLSASRPQDRQFILSSKKLLLSDSGFYLCAWSPGTGRQADRQYFGPGTRLTVL.

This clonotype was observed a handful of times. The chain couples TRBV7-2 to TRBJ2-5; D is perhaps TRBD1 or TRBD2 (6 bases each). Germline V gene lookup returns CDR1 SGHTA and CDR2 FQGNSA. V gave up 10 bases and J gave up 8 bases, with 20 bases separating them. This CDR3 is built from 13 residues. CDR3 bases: TGTGCCACAGAAGACAGGAGGGATGAAACCCAGTACTTC. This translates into CATEDRRDETQYF.

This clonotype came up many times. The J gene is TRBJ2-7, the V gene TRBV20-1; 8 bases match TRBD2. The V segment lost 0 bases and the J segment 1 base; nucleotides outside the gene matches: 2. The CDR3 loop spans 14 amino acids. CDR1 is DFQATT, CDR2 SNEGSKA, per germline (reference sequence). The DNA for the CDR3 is TGCAGTGCTAGAGATCTAGCGGGTTCCTACGAGCAGTACTTC. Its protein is CSARDLAGSYEQYF.

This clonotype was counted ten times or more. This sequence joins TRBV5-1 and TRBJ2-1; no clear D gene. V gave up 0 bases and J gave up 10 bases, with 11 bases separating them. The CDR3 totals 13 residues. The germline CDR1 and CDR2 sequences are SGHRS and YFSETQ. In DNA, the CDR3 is TGCGCCAGCAGCTTGGTCACATCGGAAGAGCAGTTCTTC. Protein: CASSLVTSEEQFF.

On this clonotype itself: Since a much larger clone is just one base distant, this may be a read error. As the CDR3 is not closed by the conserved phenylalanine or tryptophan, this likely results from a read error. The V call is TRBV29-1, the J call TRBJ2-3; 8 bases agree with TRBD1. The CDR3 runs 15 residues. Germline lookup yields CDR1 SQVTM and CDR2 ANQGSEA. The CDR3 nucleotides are TGCACCTATAACAGGGGGAATCGTCCCACAGATACGCAGTATCTT. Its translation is CTYNRGNRPTDTQYL.

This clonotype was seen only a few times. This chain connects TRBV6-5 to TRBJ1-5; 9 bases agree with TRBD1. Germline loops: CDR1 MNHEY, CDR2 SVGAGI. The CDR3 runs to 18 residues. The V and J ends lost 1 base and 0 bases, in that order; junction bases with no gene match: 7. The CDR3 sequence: CASSYLQGAPYSNQPQHF. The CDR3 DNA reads TGTGCCAGCAGTTACTTACAGGGGGCCCCCTATAGCAATCAGCCCCAGCATTTT.

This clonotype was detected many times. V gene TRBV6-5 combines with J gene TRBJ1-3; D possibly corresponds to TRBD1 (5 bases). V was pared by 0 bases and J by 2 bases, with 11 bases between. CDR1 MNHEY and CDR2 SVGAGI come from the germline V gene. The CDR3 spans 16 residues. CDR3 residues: CASSYSWRGPGNTIYF. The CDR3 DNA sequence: TGTGCCAGCAGTTACTCATGGAGGGGACCTGGAAACACCATATATTTT.

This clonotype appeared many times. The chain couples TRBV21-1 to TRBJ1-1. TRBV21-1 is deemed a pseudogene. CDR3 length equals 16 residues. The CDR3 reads CASSKGDLWLPKRAFF. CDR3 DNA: TGTGCCAGCAGCAAAGGGGATTTGTGGCTTCCAAAGCGAGCTTTCTTT.

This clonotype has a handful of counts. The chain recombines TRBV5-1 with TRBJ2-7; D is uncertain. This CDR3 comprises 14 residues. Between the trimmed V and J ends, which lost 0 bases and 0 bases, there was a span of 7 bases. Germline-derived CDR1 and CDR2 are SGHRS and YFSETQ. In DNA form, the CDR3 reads TGCGCCAGCAGCTTGGAAGGCCGCTCCTACGAGCAGTACTTC. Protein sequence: CASSLEGRSYEQYF.

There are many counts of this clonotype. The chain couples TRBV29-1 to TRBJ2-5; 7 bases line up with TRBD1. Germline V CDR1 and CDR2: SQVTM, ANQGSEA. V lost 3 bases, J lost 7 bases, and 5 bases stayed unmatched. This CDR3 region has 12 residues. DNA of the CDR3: TGCAGCGTTGATGACAGGGCAGGGACCCAGTACTTC. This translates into CSVDDRAGTQYF. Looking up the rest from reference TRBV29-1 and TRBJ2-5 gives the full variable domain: SAVISQKPSRDICQRGTSLTIQCQVDSQVTMMFWYRQQPGQSLTLIATANQGSEATYESGFVIDKFPISRPNLTFSTLTVSNMSPEDSSIYLCSVDDRAGTQYFGPGTRLLVL.

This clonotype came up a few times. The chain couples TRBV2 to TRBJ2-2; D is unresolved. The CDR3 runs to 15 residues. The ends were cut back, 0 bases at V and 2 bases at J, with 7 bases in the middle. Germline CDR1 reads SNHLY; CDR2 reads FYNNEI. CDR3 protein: CASSEARGNTGELFF. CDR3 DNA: TGTGCCAGCAGTGAAGCGCGAGGAAACACCGGGGAGCTGTTTTTT.

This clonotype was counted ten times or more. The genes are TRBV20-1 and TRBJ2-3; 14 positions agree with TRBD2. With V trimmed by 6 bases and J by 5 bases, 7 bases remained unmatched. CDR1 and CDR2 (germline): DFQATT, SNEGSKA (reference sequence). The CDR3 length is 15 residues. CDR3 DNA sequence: TGCAGTGCCCCGACTAGCGGGAGGGCCGAAGATACGCAGTATTTT. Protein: CSAPTSGRAEDTQYF.